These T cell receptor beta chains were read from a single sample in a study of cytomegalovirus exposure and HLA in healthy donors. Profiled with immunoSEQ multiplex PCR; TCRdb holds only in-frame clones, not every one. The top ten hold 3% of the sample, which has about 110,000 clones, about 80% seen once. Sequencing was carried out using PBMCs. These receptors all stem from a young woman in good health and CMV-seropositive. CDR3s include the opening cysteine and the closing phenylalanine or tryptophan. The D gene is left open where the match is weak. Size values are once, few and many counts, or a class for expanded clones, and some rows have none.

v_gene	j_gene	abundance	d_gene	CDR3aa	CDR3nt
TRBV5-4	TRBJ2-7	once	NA	CASSFSGARVNYEQYF	TGTGCCAGCAGCTTCTCTGGGGCCAGGGTAAACTACGAGCAGTACTTC
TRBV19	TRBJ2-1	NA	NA	CASSFSPLALVYNEQFF	TGTGCCAGTAGTTTCTCCCCGCTAGCGCTCGTTTACAATGAGCAGTTCTTC
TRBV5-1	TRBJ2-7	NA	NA	CASSLVGGDREQYF	TGCGCCAGCAGCTTGGTAGGGGGAGATCGGGAGCAGTACTTC
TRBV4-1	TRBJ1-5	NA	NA	CASSQLTEYNQPQHF	TGCGCCAGCAGCCAATTGACGGAGTACAATCAGCCCCAGCATTTT
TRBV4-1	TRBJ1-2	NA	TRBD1	CASRHQGGGYGYTF	TGCGCCAGCAGACATCAGGGGGGCGGCTATGGCTACACCTTC
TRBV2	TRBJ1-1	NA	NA	CASSGGTASAFF	TGTGCCAGCAGTGGGGGCACAGCGTCAGCTTTCTTT
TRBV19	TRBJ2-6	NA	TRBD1	CASSPGQVPGANVLTF	TGTGCCAGTAGTCCCGGACAGGTTCCTGGGGCCAACGTCCTGACTTTC
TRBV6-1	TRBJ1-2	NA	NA	CASSALQGNYGYTF	TGTGCCAGCAGTGCCTTACAGGGTAACTATGGCTACACCTTC
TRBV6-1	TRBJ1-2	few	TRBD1	CASRPDRDGYTF	TGTGCCAGCAGACCCGACAGGGACGGCTACACCTTC
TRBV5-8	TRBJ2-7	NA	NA	CASSGFQFSYEQYF	TGTGCCAGCAGCGGTTTTCAGTTCTCCTACGAGCAGTACTTC
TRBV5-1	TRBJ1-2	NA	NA	CASSALGSTGYSGYTF	TGCGCCAGCAGTGCTTTGGGGTCCACAGGGTATAGTGGCTACACCTTC
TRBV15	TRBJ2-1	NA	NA	CATSRDRGPYNEQFF	TGTGCCACCAGCAGAGATCGGGGTCCTTACAATGAGCAGTTCTTC
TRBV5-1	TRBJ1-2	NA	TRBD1	CASSLGGGQGLFSYTF	TGCGCCAGCAGCCTCGGTGGAGGACAGGGACTTTTTAGCTACACCTTC
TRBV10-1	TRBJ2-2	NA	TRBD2	CASSRAGVATGELFF	TGCGCCAGCAGCCGAGCGGGAGTTGCCACCGGGGAGCTGTTTTTT
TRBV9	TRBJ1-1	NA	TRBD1	CASSRGQLNTEAFF	TGTGCCAGCAGCCGGGGACAGCTGAACACTGAAGCTTTCTTT
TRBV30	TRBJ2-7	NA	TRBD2	CAWTGGRGLAGTQPYEQYF	TGTGCCTGGACTGGGGGGAGAGGACTAGCGGGAACCCAGCCCTACGAGCAGTACTTC
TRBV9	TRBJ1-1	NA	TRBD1	CASSTGQGHTEAFF	TGTGCCAGCAGCACAGGACAGGGGCACACTGAAGCTTTCTTT
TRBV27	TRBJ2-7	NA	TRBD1	CASSGTGGEQYF	TGTGCCAGCAGCGGGACAGGGGGCGAGCAGTACTTC
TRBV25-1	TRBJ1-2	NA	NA	CASSRRGHLYGYTF	TGTGCCAGCAGCAGAAGAGGGCATCTCTATGGCTACACCTTC
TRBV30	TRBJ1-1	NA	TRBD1	CAWSGQGITEAFF	TGTGCCTGGAGTGGACAGGGGATCACTGAAGCTTTCTTT
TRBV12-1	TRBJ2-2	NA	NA	CATGGVGELFF	TGTGCCACCGGAGGAGTCGGGGAGCTGTTTTTT
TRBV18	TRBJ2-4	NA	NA	CASSPPTGFLNIQYF	TGTGCCAGCTCACCACCGACAGGATTCTTAAACATTCAGTACTTC
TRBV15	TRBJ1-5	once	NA	CATSSDRHSNQPQHF	TGTGCCACCAGCAGTGACAGACATAGCAATCAGCCCCAGCATTTT
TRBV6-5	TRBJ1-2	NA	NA	CASSYRGLDGYTF	TGTGCCAGCAGTTACAGGGGATTGGATGGCTACACCTTC
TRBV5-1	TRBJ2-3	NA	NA	CASSRLESGDGADTQYF	TGCGCCAGCAGCCGGTTAGAAAGCGGTGACGGGGCAGATACGCAGTATTTT
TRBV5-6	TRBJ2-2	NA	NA	CASSRGVPGELFF	TGTGCCAGCAGCCGGGGAGTCCCCGGGGAGCTGTTTTTT
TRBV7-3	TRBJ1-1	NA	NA	CASSLIPGEEAFF	TGTGCCAGCAGCTTAATTCCGGGGGAAGAAGCTTTCTTT
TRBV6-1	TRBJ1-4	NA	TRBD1	CASSRDRGSTKLFF	TGTGCCAGCAGTCGGGACAGGGGCTCCACGAAACTGTTTTTT
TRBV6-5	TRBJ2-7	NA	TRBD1	CASRPTGGVTYEQYF	TGTGCCAGCAGGCCCACAGGGGGCGTCACCTACGAGCAGTACTTC
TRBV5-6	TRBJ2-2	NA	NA	CASSLQYAGELFF	TGTGCCAGCAGCTTACAGTACGCCGGGGAGCTGTTTTTT
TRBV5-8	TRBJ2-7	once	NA	CASSGFGGTGAYEQYF	TGTGCCAGCAGCGGTTTTGGGGGGACGGGAGCCTACGAGCAGTACTTC